The rows below give T cell receptor beta chains drawn from one sample of a study of human T cells and chemical hapten exposure. MiXCR, run by TCRdb on the RACE reads, gives a single entry per CDR3 protein. The data contain some 90,000 distinct CDR3 sequences, about 9% of them singletons. The sequenced sample was whole blood, obtained in connection with sensitization to the hapten diphenylcyclopropenone (DPC). The source of these receptors is a man in his forties with alopecia areata. Some clones in this sample may be carry-over from other donors' samples. Each CDR3 is given without its conserved first and last residue. A D gene is named only where the DNA matches it firmly. Where a row states a size, it is once, few, many or the class of an expanded clone; other rows omit it.

d_call j_call clone_size v_call cdr3_aa
TRBD2 TRBJ2-7 many TRBV28 ASSLSGGSFYEQY
- TRBJ2-7 few TRBV25-1 ASAPEWTYEQY
- TRBJ1-2 many TRBV2 ASSVTGDYGYT
- TRBJ2-7 many TRBV6-5 ASSYSPGRQSYEQY
- TRBJ2-7 - TRBV18 ASSPRAQGAYEQY
TRBD2 TRBJ2-3 few TRBV7-2 ASSLSTSGGADTQY
- TRBJ2-7 - TRBV12-3/TRBV12-4 ASSLVGGMSYEQY
- TRBJ2-1 once TRBV7-9 ASSFREQAYNEQF
- TRBJ2-1 - TRBV12-3/TRBV12-4 ASSSEMLVNEQF
TRBD2 TRBJ2-7 few TRBV7-9 ASSSIAGGSNEQY
TRBD2 TRBJ2-7 - TRBV19 ASSSPLAGGPYEQY
- TRBJ2-7 many TRBV27 ASSRKDGTYEQY
TRBD1 TRBJ2-1 - TRBV19 ASSTTRDRQF
- TRBJ2-1 - TRBV7-3 ASSLRGYNEQF
- TRBJ1-1 many TRBV29-1 SVSPRGGTEAF
- TRBJ1-2 many TRBV7-8 ASSTYREFEGYT